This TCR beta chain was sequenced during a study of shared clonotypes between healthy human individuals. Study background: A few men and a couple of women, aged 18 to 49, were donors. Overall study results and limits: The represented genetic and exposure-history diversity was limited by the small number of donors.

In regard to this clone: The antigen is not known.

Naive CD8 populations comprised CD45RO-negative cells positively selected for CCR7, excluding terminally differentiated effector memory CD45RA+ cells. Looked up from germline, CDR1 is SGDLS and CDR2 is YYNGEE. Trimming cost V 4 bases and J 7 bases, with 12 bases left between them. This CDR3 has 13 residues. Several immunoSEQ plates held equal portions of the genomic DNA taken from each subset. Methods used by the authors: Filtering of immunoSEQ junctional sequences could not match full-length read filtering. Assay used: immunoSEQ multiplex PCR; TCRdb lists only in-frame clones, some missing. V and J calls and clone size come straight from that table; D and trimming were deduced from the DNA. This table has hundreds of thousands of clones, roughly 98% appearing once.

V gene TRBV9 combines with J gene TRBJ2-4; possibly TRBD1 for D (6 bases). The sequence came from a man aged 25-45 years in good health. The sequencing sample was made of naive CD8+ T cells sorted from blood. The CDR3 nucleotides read TGTGCCAGCAGCAGGGGGACCGAGAACATTCAGTACTTC. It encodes CASSRGTENIQYF.